This TCR beta chain was identified in a study of lymphopenia after photon versus proton radiotherapy (dated by TCRdb to the late 2010s). Study-level background: Photon and proton radiation therapy were compared by the study for their immunological effects in patients with gastrointestinal tumors who developed high-grade lymphopenia. The cohort included roughly 18 patients with gastrointestinal tumors who developed lymphopenia after receiving either photon or proton therapy. The study was designed to characterize how the impact on the immune system differs between the two radiation modalities.

Broad study findings and their caveats: After the lymphocyte count nadir, repertoires from photon-treated patients showed oligoclonal expansion, particularly of CD8+ Temra cells, and this expansion drove the decline in diversity. The survival association was assessed only in patients who died, and better survival with proton therapy was presented by the authors as a possibility rather than a demonstrated result. Across the cohort, among patients who died, a greater drop in TCR diversity after the nadir was inversely correlated with overall survival time. Proton-treated patients stayed relatively stable during treatment, while photon-treated patients lost naive T cells and TCR diversity and gained effector/memory populations.

The library was generated by the immunoSEQ multiplex PCR assay. T cell repertoires were profiled with deep sequencing of rearranged TCR beta loci together with multiparametric flow cytometry. This is the immuneACCESS table as TCRdb keeps it, with only in-frame sequences that have V and J called. A part of the clones is gone; compared with another copy, unresolved V genes explain less than half, and the rest is unexplained. Here the sample has roughly 18,000 clones; roughly four fifths occur a single time. The ten largest account for 2.9% of the sample. Turning to this clone: The clone's antigen remains unknown. Base qualities were left out, and no much larger clone turns up one base away.

This receptor was obtained from a woman aged 45-65 years with pancreatic cancer. The material sequenced was peripheral blood, taken from a patient treated with photon-based radiotherapy.

The CDR3 is CASSPGQGVIHEQYF. The DNA reads as follows: TGTGCCAGCTCACCCGGACAGGGGGTTATCCACGAGCAGTACTTC. Recombination connected TRBV18 to TRBJ2-7; the junction holds 10 bases that match TRBD1. CDR3 length: 15 amino acids, cysteine to phenylalanine. The sequence is cut down to CDR3 DNA, 45 bases in frame from base 1. Trimmed from V: 3 bases; trimmed from J: 5 bases; junction bases lacking a gene match: 7. The germline V gene sets CDR1 to KGHSH and CDR2 to LQKENI.